This T cell receptor beta chain was identified during a study of monozygotic twins with inflammatory bowel disease. Germline V CDR1 and CDR2: KGHSH, LQKENI. The CDR3 is 16 residues long. From the 5' RACE reads, TCRdb lists one entry per CDR3 protein and no DNA. This sample contains approximately 390,000 distinct CDR3 sequences. The V call is TRBV18, the J call TRBJ2-2; the D call from TCRdb, TRBD2, cannot be confirmed without DNA. The sample comprised blood. The clonotype was recovered from a human donor with ulcerative colitis or Crohn's disease, or a healthy co-twin of an affected twin (not recorded which). The CDR3 region is CASSLQAGTNTGELFF.